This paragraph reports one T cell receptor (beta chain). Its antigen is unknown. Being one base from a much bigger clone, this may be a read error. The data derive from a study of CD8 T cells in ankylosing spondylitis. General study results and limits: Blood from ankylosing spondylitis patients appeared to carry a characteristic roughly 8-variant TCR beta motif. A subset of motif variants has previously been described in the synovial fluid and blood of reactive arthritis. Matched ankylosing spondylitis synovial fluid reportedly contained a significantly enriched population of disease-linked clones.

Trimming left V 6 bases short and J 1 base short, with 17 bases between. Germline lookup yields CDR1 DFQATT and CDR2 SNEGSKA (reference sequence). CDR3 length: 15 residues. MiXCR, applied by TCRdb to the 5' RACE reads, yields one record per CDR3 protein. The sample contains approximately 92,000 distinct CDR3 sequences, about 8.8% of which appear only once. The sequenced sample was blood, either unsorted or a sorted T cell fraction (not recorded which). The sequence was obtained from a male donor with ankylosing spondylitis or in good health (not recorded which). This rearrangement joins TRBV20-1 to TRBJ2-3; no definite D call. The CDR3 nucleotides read TGCAGTGCCCATCATTCAGTTGGCCGCACAGATACGCAGTATTTT. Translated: CSAHHSVGRTDTQYF.